Listed below are T cell receptor beta chains from one sample, sequenced in a study of cytomegalovirus exposure and HLA in healthy donors. Produced via immunoSEQ multiplex PCR; TCRdb's table is partial and in-frame only. The sample includes 150,000 to 200,000 clones, about four fifths seen only once; the top ten take about 4%. The sequenced sample consisted of PBMCs. The receptors come from a man aged 50 to 60 in good health and CMV-seropositive. The CDR3 runs from the conserved cysteine through the conserved F or W. D genes are given only for firm matches. Clone size is not always given. Where it is, it says once, few, many or a class for expanded clones.

TRBJ1-5	-	-	TRBV5-3	CARSFSGCPEDQPQHF	TGTGCCAGAAGCTTTTCGGGCTGCCCGGAGGATCAGCCCCAGCATTTT
TRBJ2-7	TRBD1	once	TRBV5-1	CASSSRQGSHEQYF	TGCGCCAGCAGCTCCCGACAGGGTAGCCACGAGCAGTACTTC
TRBJ2-1	-	-	TRBV7-9	CASNPSGSSNEQFF	TGTGCCAGCAACCCCTCGGGGTCTAGCAATGAGCAGTTCTTC
TRBJ2-1	TRBD2	-	TRBV29-1	CSLSSGGLAGVGEQFF	TGCAGCCTCTCCTCGGGGGGACTAGCGGGAGTTGGTGAGCAGTTCTTC
TRBJ2-1	-	once	TRBV9	CASSDGQSWGNEQFF	TGTGCCAGCAGCGACGGACAGTCGTGGGGTAATGAGCAGTTCTTC
TRBJ2-3	TRBD2	few	TRBV19	CASSTEASGVDTQYF	TGTGCCAGTAGTACCGAGGCTAGCGGGGTGGATACGCAGTATTTT
TRBJ1-2	-	-	TRBV10-3	CATQPRGTLYGYTF	TGTGCCACCCAACCTAGGGGGACCCTCTATGGCTACACCTTC
TRBJ2-5	-	-	TRBV15	CATSRRAAKETQYF	TGTGCCACCAGCAGGCGGGCTGCCAAAGAGACCCAGTACTTC
TRBJ2-1	-	-	TRBV14	CASNQLVANEQFF	TGTGCCAGCAACCAACTAGTAGCTAATGAGCAGTTCTTC
TRBJ2-7	-	-	TRBV11-3	CASSSSEQYF	TGTGCCAGCAGCTCTAGTGAGCAGTACTTC
TRBJ1-6	-	-	TRBV30	CAWSARSGRVNSPLHF	TGTGCCTGGAGTGCCCGCTCGGGTAGAGTAAATTCACCCCTCCACTTT
TRBJ2-2	-	once	TRBV9	CASSVSGELFF	TGTGCCAGCAGCGTTTCGGGGGAGCTGTTTTTT
TRBJ2-1	-	-	TRBV30	CAWSRYNEQFF	TGTGCCTGGAGTCGTTACAATGAGCAGTTCTTC
TRBJ2-3	TRBD2	-	TRBV11-2	CASSLGGTSKGDTQYF	TGTGCCAGCAGCTTAGGGGGGACTAGCAAGGGGGATACGCAGTATTTT
TRBJ2-7	-	-	TRBV7-2	CASSSDAGGVSYEQYF	TGTGCCAGCAGCTCGGATGCAGGAGGGGTATCCTACGAGCAGTACTTC
TRBJ2-7	-	-	TRBV5-8	CASSILPVEQYF	TGTGCCAGCAGCATACTGCCCGTTGAGCAGTACTTC
TRBJ1-1	TRBD1	-	TRBV12-5	CASGLDLQGTEAFF	TGTGCTAGTGGTTTGGACCTACAGGGGACTGAAGCTTTCTTT
TRBJ1-2	-	-	TRBV15	CATSEGPNYGYTF	TGTGCCACCAGTGAGGGCCCAAACTATGGCTACACCTTC
TRBJ1-2	-	-	TRBV27	CASSLSSGRGYTF	TGTGCCAGCAGTTTATCCTCAGGGAGGGGCTACACCTTC
TRBJ1-6	TRBD1	-	TRBV4-2	CASSQDRFDRGSPLHF	TGTGCCAGCAGCCAAGATCGGTTTGACAGGGGTTCACCCCTCCACTTT
TRBJ2-3	-	once	TRBV6-1	CASSPGPGRGDTQYF	TGTGCCAGCAGTCCCGGGCCCGGCCGGGGAGATACGCAGTATTTT
TRBJ1-1	-	few	TRBV5-4	CASSPGSPGSEAFF	TGTGCCAGCAGCCCAGGTTCCCCAGGTAGTGAAGCTTTCTTT
TRBJ2-2	TRBD1	few	TRBV6-4	CASSTTGGSTGELFF	TGTGCCAGCAGTACGACAGGGGGGAGCACCGGGGAGCTGTTTTTT
TRBJ1-2	TRBD1	once	TRBV28	CASSFRSGGADGYTF	TGTGCCAGCAGTTTTAGGTCAGGGGGCGCAGATGGCTACACCTTC